The rows below give T cell receptor beta chains drawn from one sample of a study of blood T cell repertoires in COVID-19. Sequencing used immunoSEQ multiplex PCR; TCRdb keeps in-frame clones, though not all of them. The repertoire holds 190,000 or so clones, with around 84% as singletons. Sequenced sample: peripheral blood. These receptors came from a man aged 35 to 55 with active or convalescent COVID-19. The CDR3 runs from the conserved cysteine through the conserved F or W. A D gene is named only where the DNA matches it firmly. The size field is filled for only some rows; it gives once, few, many or a size class.

d_call	cdr3_length	clone_size	j_call	v_call	cdr3_nt	cdr3_aa
-	14	-	TRBJ2-7	TRBV3-1/TRBV3-2	TGTGCCAGCAGCCCCCGGGACTCCTCCTACGAGCAGTACTTC	CASSPRDSSYEQYF
-	13	-	TRBJ2-7	TRBV5-1	TGCGCCAGCAGCTTAGCCCACGGGGACGAGCAGTACTTC	CASSLAHGDEQYF
TRBD1	13	-	TRBJ1-3	TRBV30	TGTGCCTGGAGTTTGATGACAGGGAACACCATATATTTT	CAWSLMTGNTIYF
TRBD2	14	-	TRBJ2-1	TRBV5-1	TGCGCCAGCAGCTTGGAGGGACTAGCTGATGAGCAGTTCTTC	CASSLEGLADEQFF
-	12	-	TRBJ2-7	TRBV6-2/TRBV6-3	TGTGCCAGCAGTTACCCCCCGGTCGAGCAGTACTTC	CASSYPPVEQYF
-	13	few	TRBJ2-1	TRBV2	TGTGCCAGCAGTGCCAGGATCTTAAATGAGCAGTTCTTC	CASSARILNEQFF
TRBD2	16	-	TRBJ2-3	TRBV27	TGTGCCAGCAGTTTTTTAGCGGGTGTTAGCACAGATACGCAGTATTTT	CASSFLAGVSTDTQYF
TRBD1	14	-	TRBJ1-6	TRBV7-3	TGTGCCAGCAGCCCCCAGGGGGGTAATTCACCCCTCCACTTT	CASSPQGGNSPLHF
TRBD1	13	few	TRBJ1-6	TRBV24-1	TGTGCCACCAGGAGGACAGGGGATTCACCCCTCCACTTT	CATRRTGDSPLHF
TRBD1	15	-	TRBJ2-2	TRBV30	TGTGCCTGGAGTGTACGGACAGGGAATCACGGGGAGCTGTTTTTT	CAWSVRTGNHGELFF
-	15	-	TRBJ2-1	TRBV7-3	TGTGCCAGCAGCTTGGAACAGGGCTCCTACAATGAGCAGTTCTTC	CASSLEQGSYNEQFF
TRBD2	16	few	TRBJ2-3	TRBV10-2	TGCGCCAGCAGTGAGGGACTAGCGGGGGGGACAGATACGCAGTATTTT	CASSEGLAGGTDTQYF
-	14	-	TRBJ2-1	TRBV7-3	TGTGCCAGCAGCCCGGGACGAGGGGGCAATGAGCAGTTCTTC	CASSPGRGGNEQFF
TRBD1	16	few	TRBJ1-3	TRBV27	TGTGCCAGCAGTACCGGGACAGGGCGGCCTGGAAACACCATATATTTT	CASSTGTGRPGNTIYF
-	14	few	TRBJ2-7	TRBV10-3	TGTGCCATCAGTGATTCTGGGGGGACTGACGAGCAGTACTTC	CAISDSGGTDEQYF
-	12	-	TRBJ1-6	TRBV30	TGTGCCGGCAGGACAGCCAATTCACCCCTCCACTTT	CAGRTANSPLHF
TRBD2	16	-	TRBJ2-1	TRBV7-2	TGTGCCAGCAGCTTAAACACGGGGGGTACTTACAATGAGCAGTTCTTC	CASSLNTGGTYNEQFF
-	15	-	TRBJ1-6	TRBV4-2	TGTGCCAGCAGCCAAGTTACAGGGAACAATTCACCCCTCCACTTT	CASSQVTGNNSPLHF
TRBD1	13	-	TRBJ1-2	TRBV7-9	TGTGCCAGCTCCCTATCCAGGGGGCTTGGCTACACCTTC	CASSLSRGLGYTF
-	16	-	TRBJ1-6	TRBV13	TGTGCCAGCAGCCCTCTAAGGGGGTCCTATAATTCACCCCTCCACTTT	CASSPLRGSYNSPLHF
-	14	-	TRBJ2-7	TRBV3-1/TRBV3-2	TGTGCCAGCAGCCAAGGCGCGGGTCCCTACGAGCAGTACTTC	CASSQGAGPYEQYF
TRBD1	13	few	TRBJ1-4	TRBV28	TGTGCCAGCCTCCCGGGACAGGGAGGAAAACTGTTTTTT	CASLPGQGGKLFF
-	14	-	TRBJ2-7	TRBV30	TGTGCCTGGAGATCCACAGGGTCCAGTGGCGAGCAGTACTTC	CAWRSTGSSGEQYF
-	14	-	TRBJ1-2	TRBV3-1/TRBV3-2	TGTGCCAGCAGCCTCGAAGGGCAGGGTGGTGGCTACACCTTC	CASSLEGQGGGYTF
-	12	-	TRBJ1-1	TRBV20-1	TGCAGTGCTAGTGACCCAAACACTGAAGCTTTCTTT	CSASDPNTEAFF
-	13	-	TRBJ1-1	TRBV5-1	TGCGCCAGCAGCTGGAGGGGGGGCACTGAAGCTTTCTTT	CASSWRGGTEAFF
TRBD2	16	-	TRBJ2-2	TRBV19	TGTGCCAGTAAGGAGCGGGGGACAATCAGCACCGGGGAGCTGTTTTTT	CASKERGTISTGELFF
-	16	-	TRBJ1-4	TRBV5-4	TGTGCCAGCAGCTTGGGGGGGGTTGCAACTAATGAAAAACTGTTTTTT	CASSLGGVATNEKLFF